The 24 T cell receptor beta chains reported below all come from one sample, sequenced in a study of CD8 T cells in Susac syndrome. An amount of RNA that ranged from roughly 0.45 to 1 ug was reverse transcribed with random hexamers. One entry per CDR3 protein results from TCRdb running MiXCR on the immunoSEQ multiplex PCR reads. The repertoire has about 120,000 distinct CDR3 sequences, nearly 95% of them found once; the top ten carry 0.11% to 0.15%. The sample consisted of CD4+ T cells from PBMCs. Receptors originate from a human donor in good health.

This clonotype has a single count. This chain uses TRBV7-7 with TRBJ2-3; D is uncertain. This CDR3 is 15 amino acids long. The germline CDR1 and CDR2 sequences are SSHAT and FNYEAQ (reference sequence). Between the trimmed V and J ends, which lost 2 bases and 2 bases, there was a span of 11 bases. This CDR3 reads CASSLSSRDTDTQYF. The CDR3 DNA is TGTGCCAGCAGCTTAAGTTCTAGAGACACAGATACGCAGTATTTT.

The chain carries TRBV12-3 or TRBV12-4 and TRBJ1-2, with D possibly being TRBD1 (6 bases). V was pared by 6 bases and J by 0 bases, with 17 bases between. The CDR3 has 16 amino acids. The chain's CDR3 is CASSGRTGSANYGYTF. The DNA for the CDR3 is TGTGCCAGCAGCGGGAGAACAGGGTCAGCTAACTATGGCTACACCTTC.

This clonotype was seen once. The chain uses TRBV13 and TRBJ1-2, with no clear D. The germline gives CDR1 PRHDT, CDR2 FYEKMQ (reference sequence). The V end lost 5 bases, the J end lost 2 bases, and 12 bases lay between the germline ends. The CDR3 sequence is 14 residues long. CDR3 protein: CASSPSVGNYGYTF. CDR3 DNA sequence: TGTGCCAGCAGCCCCTCGGTGGGGAACTATGGCTACACCTTC.

The CDR3 is CASSSAGGVSYNEQFF. The CDR3 DNA reads as TGTGCCAGCAGTAGCGCCGGAGGGGTATCCTACAATGAGCAGTTCTTC. The rearrangement joins TRBV6-1 to TRBJ2-1; TRBD2 is a possible D gene (6 bases). Deletions cut 5 bases from V and 1 base from J, with 15 bases between. Per germline, CDR1 MNHNS and CDR2 SASEGT. The CDR3 totals 16 residues.

This chain connects TRBV3-1 to TRBJ2-1, with D uncertain. This CDR3 region has 15 residues. Looked up from germline, CDR1 is LGHDT and CDR2 is YNNKEL (reference sequence). Trimming shortened V by 7 bases and J by 4 bases, and 17 bases separated the two germline ends. CDR3 DNA sequence: TGTGCCAGCACGCCTCTACCCCTCGGGTACAATGAGCAGTTCTTC. Translating gives CASTPLPLGYNEQFF.

V gene TRBV4-1 combines with J gene TRBJ2-1, with 9 bases matching TRBD2. J lost 8 bases, V lost 4 bases, and 12 bases had no gene match. In germline, CDR1 is MGHRA, CDR2 YSYEKL. CDR3 length: 16 residues. CDR3 nucleotides: TGCGCCAGCAGCCTTTATCTGGTAGCGGGAGCGGATGAGCAGTTCTTC. This codes for CASSLYLVAGADEQFF.

This sequence joins TRBV15 and TRBJ2-2; D possibly corresponds to TRBD2 (6 bases). The CDR3 is 15 amino acids. Trimming took off 1 base at V and 7 bases at J, with 13 bases between the two ends. Germline CDR1 LNHNV, CDR2 YYDKDF (reference sequence). In nucleotides, the CDR3 is TGTGCCACCAGCAGAGGGGAGGAGGGCCGCGGGGAGCTGTTTTTT. It specifies CATSRGEEGRGELFF.

This chain connects TRBV4-1 to TRBJ2-7; D may match TRBD1 or TRBD2 (5 bases each). In germline, CDR1 is MGHRA, CDR2 YSYEKL. The CDR3 runs 15 residues. The V gene lost 1 base and the J gene lost 3 bases, with 13 bases spanning the gap. CDR3 nucleotide sequence: TGCGCCAGCAGCCAAGGGGTCGGGACCCTCTACGAGCAGTACTTC. Translation: CASSQGVGTLYEQYF.

The V and J genes are TRBV20-1 and TRBJ1-1; weak D call: TRBD1 (6 bases). Between the trimmed V and J ends, which lost 5 bases and 5 bases, there was a span of 18 bases. CDR3 size: 14 residues. In germline, CDR1 is DFQATT, CDR2 SNEGSKA (reference sequence). CDR3 region: CSALSGGASTEAFF. CDR3 coding DNA: TGCAGTGCTCTAAGTGGGGGGGCGAGTACTGAAGCTTTCTTT.

This chain joins TRBV6-9 and TRBJ2-7; 8 bases agree with TRBD1. From germline, CDR1 is MNHGY and CDR2 SVAAGI. V shed 9 bases, J shed 2 bases, and the junction held 3 bases outside the gene matches. This CDR3 region has 12 residues. The CDR3 DNA follows: TGTGCCAGGGACAGGGAAGCCTACGAGCAGTACTTC. Its translation is CARDREAYEQYF.

This rearrangement joins TRBV5-4 to TRBJ2-7; D is possibly TRBD1 or TRBD2 (5 bases each). Trimming left V 4 bases short and J 2 bases short, with 22 bases between. The CDR3 contains 17 residues. The germline V gene has CDR1 SGHNT and CDR2 YYREEE (reference sequence). CDR3 nucleotides: TGTGCCAGCAGCCTCGGGACCAACTACCGACGGGCCTACGAGCAGTACTTC. Amino acid sequence: CASSLGTNYRRAYEQYF.

The chain links TRBV7-2 to TRBJ2-5; 9 nucleotides align to TRBD1. Germline lookup yields CDR1 SGHTA and CDR2 FQGNSA. This CDR3 contains 13 residues. CDR3 nucleotides: TGTGCTAGCGTACAGGGGGCCTTCGAGACCCAGTACTTC. Translation gives CASVQGAFETQYF. Combining the CDR3 with reference TRBV7-2 and TRBJ2-5 gives the whole variable domain GAGVSQSPSNKVTEKGKDVELRCDPISGHTALYWYRQSLGQGLEFLIYFQGNSAPDKSGLPSDRFSAERTGGSVSTLTIQRTQQEDSAVYLCASVQGAFETQYFGPGTRLLVL.

The rearrangement joins TRBV4-3 to TRBJ2-2, with D possibly being TRBD1 or TRBD2 (6 bases each). The CDR3 spans 16 residues. CDR1 and CDR2 (germline): LGHNA, YSLEER. V was shortened by 0 bases and J by 3 bases, with 11 bases between the two germline ends. The CDR3 region is CASSQDRGAYTGELFF. The CDR3 nucleotides are TGCGCCAGCAGCCAAGATAGGGGGGCCTACACCGGGGAGCTGTTTTTT.

This sequence joins TRBV7-9 and TRBJ1-1, with D uncertain. This CDR3 is 15 amino acids long. The germline V gene encodes CDR1 SEHNR and CDR2 FQNEAQ (reference sequence). V was pared by 1 base and J by 1 base, with 10 bases between. The chain's CDR3 is CASSLGAGWNTEAFF. The CDR3 bases are TGTGCCAGCAGCTTAGGTGCGGGGTGGAACACTGAAGCTTTCTTT.

This chain links TRBV5-1 with TRBJ1-2; no definite D call. Germline V lookup: CDR1 SGHRS, CDR2 YFSETQ. This CDR3 has 15 residues. The V and J ends lost 0 bases and 0 bases respectively, with 9 bases between them. CDR3 protein: CASSLAAPANYGYTF. CDR3 sequence (DNA): TGCGCCAGCAGCTTGGCAGCCCCCGCTAACTATGGCTACACCTTC.

The V call is TRBV29-1, the J call TRBJ2-7; 10 bases are a match to TRBD1. Per germline, CDR1 SQVTM and CDR2 ANQGSEA. The CDR3 totals 14 residues. The V gene end was trimmed by 7 bases and the J gene end by 0 bases; junction bases not matched to a gene: 6. The CDR3 loop is CSGAGTGDSYEQYF. CDR3 DNA: TGCAGCGGGGCCGGGACAGGGGACTCCTACGAGCAGTACTTC.

The V and J genes are TRBV23-1 and TRBJ2-3; D is possibly TRBD1 (6 bases). TRBV23-1 is designated an ORF whose function remains uncertain. The length of the CDR3 is 16 residues. Between the trimmed V and J ends, which lost 3 bases and 1 base, there was a span of 14 bases. The CDR3 spells CASSHLEGVGTDTQYF. DNA for the CDR3: TGCGCCAGCAGTCATCTAGAGGGGGTGGGCACAGATACGCAGTATTTT.

This chain joins TRBV29-1 and TRBJ1-2; 7 bases map to TRBD1. The V segment lost 6 bases and the J segment 1 base; nucleotides outside the gene matches: 11. The CDR3 contains 15 residues. Germline values: CDR1 SQVTM, CDR2 ANQGSEA. CDR3 in amino acids: CSVGTGAARNYGYTF. CDR3 in DNA: TGCAGCGTCGGAACAGGGGCAGCTCGTAACTATGGCTACACCTTC.

The genes are TRBV5-1 and TRBJ1-4; a possible D gene is TRBD1 (5 bases). The ends were cut back, 0 bases at V and 7 bases at J, with 7 bases in the middle. This CDR3 spans 13 amino acids. Germline V lookup: CDR1 SGHRS, CDR2 YFSETQ. This CDR3 reads CASSLGGTEKLFF. The DNA of the CDR3 is TGCGCCAGCAGCTTGGGAGGGACTGAAAAACTGTTTTTT.

This clonotype was picked up a small number of times. This chain joins TRBV11-3 and TRBJ2-5; no clear D gene. V was clipped by 0 bases and J by 1 base, with 9 bases between them. The CDR3 is made up of 15 amino acids. CDR1 SGHNT and CDR2 YENEEA come from the germline V gene. CDR3 amino acids: CASSLEAASQETQYF. CDR3 DNA sequence: TGTGCCAGCAGCTTAGAGGCAGCGAGCCAAGAGACCCAGTACTTC.

The chain joins TRBV20-1 to TRBJ1-2, with a weak D call TRBD1 (6 bases). This CDR3 is 13 amino acids long. Germline V CDR1 and CDR2: DFQATT, SNEGSKA (reference sequence). V was trimmed by 5 bases and J by 2 bases, leaving 12 bases between them. The CDR3 spells CSASQGRNYGYTF. DNA for the CDR3: TGCAGTGCTTCTCAGGGGCGGAACTATGGCTACACCTTC.

The CDR3, as DNA: TGTGCCAGTACCGCGGGACTAGCGGAACACTACAATGAGCAGTTCTTC. It encodes CASTAGLAEHYNEQFF. This chain uses TRBV19 with TRBJ2-1, with 11 bases matching TRBD2. The V gene's germline CDR1 is LNHDA and CDR2 SQIVND (reference sequence). CDR3 length: 16 residues. V was clipped by 7 bases and J by 3 bases; unmatched bases: 8. The variable domain in full, with the rest retrieved from reference TRBV19 and TRBJ2-1, is DGGITQSPKYLFRKEGQNVTLSCEQNLNHDAMYWYRQDPGQGLRLIYYSQIVNDFQKGDIAEGYSVSREKKESFPLTVTSAQKNPTAFYLCASTAGLAEHYNEQFFGPGTRLTVL.

The rearrangement joins TRBV6-2 or TRBV6-3 to TRBJ2-7, with a tentative D call TRBD1 (6 bases). The CDR3 is 14 residues long. Between the trimmed V and J ends, which lost 2 bases and 4 bases, there was a span of 12 bases. Germline V lookup: CDR1 MNHEY, CDR2 SVGEGT. The CDR3 nucleotides are TGTGCCAGCAGTTACACAGGGCCCCTTTACGAGCAGTACTTC. It encodes CASSYTGPLYEQYF.

The J gene is TRBJ2-7, the V gene TRBV28; D may be TRBD1 (6 bases). The germline V gene encodes CDR1 MDHEN and CDR2 SYDVKM. The V gene lost 7 bases and the J gene lost 1 base, with 14 bases spanning the gap. CDR3 size: 14 residues. CDR3 region: CASTPQGLSYEQYF. The CDR3 coding sequence is TGTGCCAGCACCCCGCAGGGGCTATCCTACGAGCAGTACTTC. Complete variable domain (other parts from reference TRBV28 and TRBJ2-7): DVKVTQSSRYLVKRTGEKVFLECVQDMDHENMFWYRQDPGLGLRLIYFSYDVKMKEKGDIPEGYSVSREKKERFSLILESASTNQTSMYLCASTPQGLSYEQYFGPGTRLTVT.